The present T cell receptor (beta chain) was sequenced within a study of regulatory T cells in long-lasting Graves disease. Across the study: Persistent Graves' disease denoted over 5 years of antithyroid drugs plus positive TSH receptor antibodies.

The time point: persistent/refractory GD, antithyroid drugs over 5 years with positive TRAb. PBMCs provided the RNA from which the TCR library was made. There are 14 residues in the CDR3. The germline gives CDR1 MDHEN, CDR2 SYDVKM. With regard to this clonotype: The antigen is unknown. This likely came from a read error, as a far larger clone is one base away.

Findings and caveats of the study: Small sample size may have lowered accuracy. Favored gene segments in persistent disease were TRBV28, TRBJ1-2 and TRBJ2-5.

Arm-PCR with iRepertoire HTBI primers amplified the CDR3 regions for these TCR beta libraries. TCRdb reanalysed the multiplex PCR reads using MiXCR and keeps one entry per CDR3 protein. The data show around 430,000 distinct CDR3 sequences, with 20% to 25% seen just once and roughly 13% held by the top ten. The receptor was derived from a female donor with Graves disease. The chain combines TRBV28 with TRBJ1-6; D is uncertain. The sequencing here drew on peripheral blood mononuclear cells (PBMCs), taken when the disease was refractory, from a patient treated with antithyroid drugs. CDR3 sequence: CANSYDGDNSPLHF. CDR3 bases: TGTGCCAACAGTTACGACGGTGATAATTCACCCCTCCACTTT.